This T cell receptor beta chain emerged from a study of T-cell memory formation after mild COVID-19. Whole-study context: Among the donors, TCR clusters were largely specific to each donor. Study-wide points: Clones contracting over day 15 to 85 were CD4/CD8 balanced, with later expanders leaning CD4+. CD4+ contracting clones lay mainly in CM and EM, CD8+ ones in EMRA. The authors left the SARS-CoV-2 specificity of second-wave clones peaking on day 37 unconfirmed.

In this sample, this clonotype turned up a few times. Its antigen is not known. One entry per CDR3 protein, called by TCRdb with MiXCR from the 5' RACE reads. The data contain 90,000 to 130,000 distinct CDR3 sequences, roughly a sixth of them singletons. Germline CDR1 is KGHDR and CDR2 is SFDVKD. V lost 2 bases, J lost 6 bases, and 12 bases lay in between. This CDR3 has 14 residues. The sample comprised PBMCs or a T cell subset sorted from them (not recorded which). The chain links TRBV24-1 to TRBJ1-2, with D uncertain. This sequence originates from a man aged 18 to 29 who had mild COVID-19 (a few samples of this study predate the infection). Cell type and time point are not known. The CDR3 loop is CATSDSDNTDGYTF. The CDR3 coding sequence is TGTGCCACCAGTGATTCCGACAACACCGATGGCTACACCTTC.